At least ten counts were recorded for the clone carrying this T cell receptor beta chain. The antigen is undetermined. This sample stems from a study of breast tumors, draining lymph nodes, adjacent tissues. Notes on the study in general: Tumor repertoires ranked between lymph nodes and nontumor tissue in diversity, with V and J gene preferences. Luminal-like breast cancer showed significantly higher tumor–nontumor repertoire similarity than basal-like. Data only fit, rather than demonstrated, lymph node origin of most tumor T cells.

CDR1 MGHRA and CDR2 YSYEKL come from the germline V gene. With 4 bases removed from V and 7 bases from J, the gap between germline ends came to 11 bases. The CDR3 is made up of 13 amino acids. MiXCR, applied by TCRdb to the multiplex PCR reads, yields one record per CDR3 protein. The sample lists 200,000 to 250,000 distinct CDR3 sequences, less than 40% occurring once. Samples came from axillary lymph nodes draining the breast cancer. The sequence derives from a female donor with breast cancer. Some clones in this sample may be carry-over from other donors' samples. The material sequenced was axillary lymph node tissue. J is TRBJ1-5 and V is TRBV4-1, with unresolved D. The CDR3 here is CASSLSGYQPQHF. Here the CDR3 DNA reads TGCGCCAGCAGCCTCTCAGGTTACCAGCCCCAGCATTTT.